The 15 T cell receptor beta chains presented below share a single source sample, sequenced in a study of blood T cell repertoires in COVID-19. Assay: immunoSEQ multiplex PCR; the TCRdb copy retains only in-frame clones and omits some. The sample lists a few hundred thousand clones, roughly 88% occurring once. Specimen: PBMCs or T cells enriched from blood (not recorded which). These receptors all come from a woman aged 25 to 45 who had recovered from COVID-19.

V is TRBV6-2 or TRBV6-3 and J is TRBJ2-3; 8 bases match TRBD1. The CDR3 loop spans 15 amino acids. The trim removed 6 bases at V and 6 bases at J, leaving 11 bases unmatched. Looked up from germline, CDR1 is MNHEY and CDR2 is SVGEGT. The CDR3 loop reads CASSLIRGRSDTQYF. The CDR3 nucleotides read TGTGCCAGCAGCTTAATCAGGGGGCGGTCCGATACGCAGTATTTT.

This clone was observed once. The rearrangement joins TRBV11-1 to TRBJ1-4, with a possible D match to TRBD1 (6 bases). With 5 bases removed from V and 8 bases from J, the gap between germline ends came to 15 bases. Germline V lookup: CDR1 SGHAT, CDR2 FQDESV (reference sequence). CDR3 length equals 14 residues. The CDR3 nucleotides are TGTGCCAGCAGCCCACAGGGTCATCGGGAAAAACTGTTTTTT. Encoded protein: CASSPQGHREKLFF.

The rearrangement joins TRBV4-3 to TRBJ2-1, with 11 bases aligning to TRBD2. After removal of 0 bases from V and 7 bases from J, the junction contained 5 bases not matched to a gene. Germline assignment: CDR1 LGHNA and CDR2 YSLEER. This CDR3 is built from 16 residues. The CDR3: CASSQDRASGGNEQFF. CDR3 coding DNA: TGCGCCAGCAGCCAAGATCGGGCTAGCGGGGGGAATGAGCAGTTCTTC.

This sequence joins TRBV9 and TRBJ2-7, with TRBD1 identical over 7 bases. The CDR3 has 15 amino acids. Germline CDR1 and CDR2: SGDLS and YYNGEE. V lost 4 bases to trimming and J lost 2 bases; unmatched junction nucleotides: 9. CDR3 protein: CASSPEDRLTYEQYF. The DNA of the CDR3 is TGTGCCAGCAGCCCCGAGGACAGGCTAACCTACGAGCAGTACTTC.

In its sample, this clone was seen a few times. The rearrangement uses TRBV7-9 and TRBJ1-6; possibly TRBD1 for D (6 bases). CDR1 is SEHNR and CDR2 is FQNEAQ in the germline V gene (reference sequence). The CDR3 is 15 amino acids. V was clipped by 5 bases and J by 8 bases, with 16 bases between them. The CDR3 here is CASSPPAQGHSPLHF. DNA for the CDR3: TGTGCCAGCAGCCCCCCCGCACAGGGCCATTCACCCCTCCACTTT. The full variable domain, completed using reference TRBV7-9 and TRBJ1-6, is DTGVSQNPRHKITKRGQNVTFRCDPISEHNRLYWYRQTLGQGPEFLTYFQNEAQLEKSRLLSDRFSAERPKGSFSTLEIQRTEQGDSAMYLCASSPPAQGHSPLHFGNGTRLTVT.

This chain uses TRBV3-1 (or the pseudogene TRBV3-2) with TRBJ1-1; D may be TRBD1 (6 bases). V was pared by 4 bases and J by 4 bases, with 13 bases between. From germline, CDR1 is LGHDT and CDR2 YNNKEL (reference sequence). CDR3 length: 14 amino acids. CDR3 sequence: CASSRGGGSTEAFF. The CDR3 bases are TGTGCCAGCAGCCGAGGGGGGGGGTCCACTGAAGCTTTCTTT.

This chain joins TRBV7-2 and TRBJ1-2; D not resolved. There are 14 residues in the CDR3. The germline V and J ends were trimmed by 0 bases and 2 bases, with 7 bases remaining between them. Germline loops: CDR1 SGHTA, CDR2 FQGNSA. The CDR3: CASSLAPGNYGYTF. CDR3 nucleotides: TGTGCCAGCAGCTTAGCCCCGGGGAACTATGGCTACACCTTC.

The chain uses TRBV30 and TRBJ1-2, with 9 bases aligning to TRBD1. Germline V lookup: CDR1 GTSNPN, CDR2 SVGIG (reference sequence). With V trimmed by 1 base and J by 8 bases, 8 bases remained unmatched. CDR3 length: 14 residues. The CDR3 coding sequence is TGTGCCTGGAGTGCAACAGGGACAGGGTACGGCTACACCTTC. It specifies CAWSATGTGYGYTF.

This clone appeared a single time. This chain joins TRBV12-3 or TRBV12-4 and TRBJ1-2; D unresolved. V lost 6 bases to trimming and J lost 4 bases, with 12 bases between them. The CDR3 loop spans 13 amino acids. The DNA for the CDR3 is TGTGCCAGCAGCCCTCAGGAAGGCTATGGCTACACCTTC. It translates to CASSPQEGYGYTF.

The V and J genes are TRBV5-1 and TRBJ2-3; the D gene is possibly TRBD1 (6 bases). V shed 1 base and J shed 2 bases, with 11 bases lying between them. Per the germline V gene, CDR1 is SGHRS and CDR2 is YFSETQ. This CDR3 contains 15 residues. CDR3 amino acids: CASSLTGMATDTQYF. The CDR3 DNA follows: TGCGCCAGCAGCTTGACAGGGATGGCCACAGATACGCAGTATTTT. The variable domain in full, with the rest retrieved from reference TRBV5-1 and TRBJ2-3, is KAGVTQTPRYLIKTRGQQVTLSCSPISGHRSVSWYQQTPGQGLQFLFEYFSETQRNKGNFPGRFSGRQFSNSRSEMNVSTLELGDSALYLCASSLTGMATDTQYFGPGTRLTVL.

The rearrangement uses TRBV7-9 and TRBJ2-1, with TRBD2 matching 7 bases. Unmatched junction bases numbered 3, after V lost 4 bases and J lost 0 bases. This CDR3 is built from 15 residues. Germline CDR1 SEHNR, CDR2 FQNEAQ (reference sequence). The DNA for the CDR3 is TGTGCCAGCAGCTCGCGGGGGTCCTCCTACAATGAGCAGTTCTTC. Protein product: CASSSRGSSYNEQFF.

CDR3 bases: TGCAGGCCGGGGGACGAAGCTTTCTTT. As protein: CRPGDEAFF. V usage is TRBV20-1 and J usage is TRBJ1-1; weak D call: TRBD1 (5 bases). In germline, CDR1 is DFQATT, CDR2 SNEGSKA (reference sequence). The CDR3 is 9 amino acids.

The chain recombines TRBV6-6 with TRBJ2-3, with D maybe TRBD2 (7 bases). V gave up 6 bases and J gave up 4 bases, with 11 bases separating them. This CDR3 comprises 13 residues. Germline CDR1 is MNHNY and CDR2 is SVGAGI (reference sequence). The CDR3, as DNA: TGTGCCAGCAGGGGGGGGCTCGCAGATACGCAGTATTTT. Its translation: CASRGGLADTQYF.

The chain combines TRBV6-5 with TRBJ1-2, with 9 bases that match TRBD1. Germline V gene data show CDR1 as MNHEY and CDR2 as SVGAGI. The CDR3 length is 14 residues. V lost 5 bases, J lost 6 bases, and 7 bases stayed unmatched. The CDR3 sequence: CASSTYGTGNGYTF. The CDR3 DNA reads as TGTGCCAGCAGTACGTACGGGACAGGGAATGGCTACACCTTC.

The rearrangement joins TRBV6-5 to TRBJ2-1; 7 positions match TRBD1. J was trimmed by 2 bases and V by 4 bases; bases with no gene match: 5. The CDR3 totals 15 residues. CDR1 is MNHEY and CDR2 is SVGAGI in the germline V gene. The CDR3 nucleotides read TGTGCCAGCAGTTTGACCGGGACAGCCTACAATGAGCAGTTCTTC. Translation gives CASSLTGTAYNEQFF.